The sample holds many counts of the clone carrying this TCR beta chain. Antigen specificity is unknown. 5'RACE template switching produced TCR cDNA carrying a universal primer site and UMIs. TCRdb reprocessed the 5' RACE reads with MiXCR, giving one entry per CDR3 protein. The sample holds about 230,000 distinct CDR3 sequences, 6.5% to 7.5% seen once. CDR3 size: 15 residues. The V and J ends lost 0 bases and 9 bases, in that order; junction bases with no gene match: 10. Germline V gene lookup returns CDR1 SGHDT and CDR2 YYEEEE. This record comes from a study of T cells after yellow fever vaccination. The overall study: The fractions with low cell numbers were processed using SMART-Seq v4 Ultra Low Input. Study-level findings and limits: Researchers cautioned that FACS-sorted repertoires could harbor abundant clonotypes contaminating from the bulk population.

The TCR sequence derives from a man between 25 and 39 years old who received the YFV17D yellow fever vaccine. The chain carries TRBV5-6 and TRBJ2-7; 9 nucleotides match TRBD1. The sample consisted of CD4+ T cells sorted from PBMCs, taken on the day of the yellow fever booster vaccination. CDR3 nucleotides: TGTGCCAGCAGCTTGGGAAACAGGGACAGGGACGCGCAGTACTTC. Protein: CASSLGNRDRDAQYF.